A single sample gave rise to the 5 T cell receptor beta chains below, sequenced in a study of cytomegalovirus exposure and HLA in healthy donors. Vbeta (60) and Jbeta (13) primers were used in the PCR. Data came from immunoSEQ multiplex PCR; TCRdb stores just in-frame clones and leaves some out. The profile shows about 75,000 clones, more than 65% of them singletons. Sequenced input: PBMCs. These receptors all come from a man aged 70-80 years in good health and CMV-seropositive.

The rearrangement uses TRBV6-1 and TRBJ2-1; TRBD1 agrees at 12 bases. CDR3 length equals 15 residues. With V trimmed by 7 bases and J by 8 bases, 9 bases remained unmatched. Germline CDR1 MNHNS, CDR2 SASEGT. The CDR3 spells CASIIAGTGGDEQFF. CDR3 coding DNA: TGTGCCAGCATTATAGCCGGGACAGGGGGCGATGAGCAGTTCTTC.

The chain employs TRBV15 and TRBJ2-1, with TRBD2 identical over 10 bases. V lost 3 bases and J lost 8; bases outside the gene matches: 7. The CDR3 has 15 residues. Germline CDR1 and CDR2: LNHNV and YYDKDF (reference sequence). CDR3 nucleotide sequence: TGTGCCACCAGCAGTCCTAGCGGGAGAACCTATGAGCAGTTCTTC. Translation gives CATSSPSGRTYEQFF.

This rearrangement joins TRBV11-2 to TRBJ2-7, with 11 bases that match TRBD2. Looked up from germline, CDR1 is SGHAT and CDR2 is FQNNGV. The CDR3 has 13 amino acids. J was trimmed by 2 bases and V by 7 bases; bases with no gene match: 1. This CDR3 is CASKLAGAYEQYF. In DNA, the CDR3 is TGTGCCAGCAAACTAGCGGGAGCCTACGAGCAGTACTTC.

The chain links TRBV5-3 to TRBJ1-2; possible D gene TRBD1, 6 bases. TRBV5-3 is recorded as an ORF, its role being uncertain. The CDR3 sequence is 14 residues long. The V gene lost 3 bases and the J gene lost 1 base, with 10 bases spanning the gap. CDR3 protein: CARSYGQSNYGYTF. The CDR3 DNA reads TGTGCCAGAAGCTACGGACAGAGTAACTATGGCTACACCTTC.

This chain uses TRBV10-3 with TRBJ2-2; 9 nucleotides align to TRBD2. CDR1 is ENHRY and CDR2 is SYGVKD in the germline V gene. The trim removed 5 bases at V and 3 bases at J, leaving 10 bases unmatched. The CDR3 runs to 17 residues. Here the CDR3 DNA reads TGTGCCATCAGTCGGTCGGGCGGGGGGGGTGACACCGGGGAGCTGTTTTTT. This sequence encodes CAISRSGGGGDTGELFF.